This entry lists 22 T cell receptor beta chains sequenced from one sample in a study of T cell responses to AZD1222 COVID-19 vaccine. TCRdb keeps only in-frame clones here, not all; method: immunoSEQ multiplex PCR. The table shows about 110,000 clones, with under 90% occurring only once. The sample was peripheral blood, taken on day 0 of AZD1222 vaccination. The receptors were sampled from an adult in good health.

The chain has TRBV19 and TRBJ1-3, with D unresolved. The CDR3 length is 15 residues. The V gene's germline CDR1 is LNHDA and CDR2 SQIVND (reference sequence). V lost 9 bases to trimming and J lost 7 bases, with 22 bases between them. In DNA, the CDR3 is TGTGCCAGCATGAAGGGCTACAGTGGAGGGAACACCATATATTTT. It encodes CASMKGYSGGNTIYF.

This chain links TRBV5-1 with TRBJ2-5, with a tentative D call TRBD1 (6 bases). Germline values: CDR1 SGHRS, CDR2 YFSETQ. The CDR3 is made up of 16 amino acids. The ends were cut back, 0 bases at V and 4 bases at J, with 16 bases in the middle. In DNA form, the CDR3 reads TGCGCCAGCAGCTTGGCTGGGGGCTCAACGGGAGAGACCCAGTACTTC. It encodes CASSLAGGSTGETQYF.

CDR3 in DNA: TGTGCCAGCAGCACGGCCCACCACAGTGGGACATCCCATGGCTACACCTTC. Its protein product is CASSTAHHSGTSHGYTF. The chain combines TRBV11-2 with TRBJ1-2, with a tentative D call TRBD1 (6 bases). V was clipped by 5 bases and J by 6 bases, with 25 bases between them. Germline CDR1 and CDR2: SGHAT and FQNNGV. This CDR3 comprises 17 residues.

This chain links TRBV28 with TRBJ2-3, with TRBD2 matching 8 bases. The CDR3 length is 13 residues. Trimming took 6 bases from V and 3 from J; bases not matched to a gene: 2. Germline V gene sequence: CDR1 MDHEN, CDR2 SYDVKM. CDR3 sequence (DNA): TGTGCCAGCAGGGCGGGAGGAACAGATACGCAGTATTTT. Amino acids: CASRAGGTDTQYF.

The CDR3 reads CASSQRTATDTQYF. CDR3 DNA: TGCGCCAGCAGCCAGAGGACAGCCACAGATACGCAGTATTTT. This chain uses TRBV4-3 with TRBJ2-3; perhaps TRBD1 as D (6 bases). Per the germline V gene, CDR1 is LGHNA and CDR2 is YSLEER. The ends were cut back, 3 bases at V and 2 bases at J, with 9 bases in the middle. This CDR3 region has 14 residues.

This chain joins TRBV10-3 and TRBJ2-1; 9 bases align to TRBD1. The V gene end was trimmed by 2 bases and the J gene end by 7 bases; junction bases not matched to a gene: 6. This CDR3 has 15 amino acids. Looked up from germline, CDR1 is ENHRY and CDR2 is SYGVKD. The CDR3 coding sequence is TGTGCCATCAGTGAGGTCGGACAGGGGAGTAATGAGCAGTTCTTC. It codes for CAISEVGQGSNEQFF.

This clone was picked up a small number of times. The CDR3 sequence is CASSDNFLGPRRYTF. The CDR3 region has the DNA TGTGCCAGCAGTGACAACTTCCTCGGACCGAGACGCTACACCTTC. The rearrangement uses TRBV6-1 and TRBJ1-2; D remains unclear. V was pared by 3 bases and J by 9 bases, with 20 bases between. The CDR3 sequence is 15 residues long. Germline V gene data show CDR1 as MNHNS and CDR2 as SASEGT.

The rearrangement joins TRBV7-3 to TRBJ2-7, with 8 bases matching TRBD1. Per germline, CDR1 SGHTA and CDR2 FQGTGA. The CDR3 consists of 15 residues. The J segment lost 6 bases and the V segment lost 4 bases, leaving 11 bases of the junction unmatched. This CDR3 reads CASSSSVRTGTEQYF. The CDR3 DNA is TGTGCCAGCAGCTCGTCGGTAAGGACAGGGACCGAGCAGTACTTC.

This chain links TRBV6-5 with TRBJ1-1; no firm D call. Germline lookup yields CDR1 MNHEY and CDR2 SVGAGI. V was trimmed by 6 bases and J by 5 bases, leaving 13 bases between them. This CDR3 contains 13 residues. The CDR3 region has the DNA TGTGCCAGCAGGGCGGGATCGGGTACTGAAGCTTTCTTT. Its protein is CASRAGSGTEAFF.

The chain employs TRBV2 and TRBJ1-1; unclear D gene. Trimming shortened V by 10 bases and J by 2 bases, and 17 bases separated the two germline ends. CDR1 and CDR2 (germline): SNHLY, FYNNEI. The CDR3 runs to 14 residues. The CDR3 spells CATLLRVFNTEAFF. Here the CDR3 DNA reads TGTGCCACCCTACTTCGGGTTTTCAACACTGAAGCTTTCTTT.

The count of this clone is one. The chain carries TRBV6-6 and TRBJ1-6, with TRBD1 as a possible D gene (6 bases). Germline CDR1 reads MNHNY; CDR2 reads SVGAGI (reference sequence). Trimming shortened V by 8 bases and J by 12 bases, and 17 bases separated the two germline ends. This CDR3 has 13 amino acids. CDR3 residues: CASGQQGWGPLHF. The CDR3 nucleotides read TGTGCCAGCGGTCAACAGGGATGGGGACCCCTCCACTTT.

DNA for the CDR3: TGTGCCAGCTCACCACCATCCAGGGAAGGAGAGACCCAGTACTTC. This sequence encodes CASSPPSREGETQYF. V and J are TRBV18 and TRBJ2-5; TRBD1 is a possible D gene (5 bases). Germline CDR1 KGHSH, CDR2 LQKENI. V lost 0 bases, J lost 4 bases, and 12 bases lay in between. CDR3 size: 15 residues.

V is TRBV20-1 and J is TRBJ1-1, with unresolved D. The CDR3 spans 11 residues. V was pared by 0 bases and J by 3 bases, with 2 bases between. Germline CDR1 and CDR2: DFQATT and SNEGSKA (reference sequence). DNA of the CDR3: TGCAGTGCTAGAGAGGACACTGAAGCTTTCTTT. The encoded protein is CSAREDTEAFF.

The chain is built from TRBV7-6 and TRBJ2-1, with 9 bases that match TRBD2. Germline trimming cut 7 bases from V and 1 base from J; bases unmatched to any gene: 2. CDR1 is SGHVS and CDR2 is FNYEAQ in the germline V gene. The CDR3 has 14 residues. The chain's CDR3 is CASTLAGSYNEQFF. CDR3 coding DNA: TGTGCCAGCACCCTAGCGGGATCCTACAATGAGCAGTTCTTC.

The genes are TRBV12-3 or TRBV12-4 and TRBJ2-7, with D hard to call. V lost 3 bases, J lost 0 bases, and 3 bases lay in between. There are 12 residues in the CDR3. The CDR3 loop is CASSFVSYEQYF. The CDR3 bases are TGTGCCAGCAGTTTCGTCTCCTACGAGCAGTACTTC.

The genes are TRBV9 and TRBJ2-7; D is perhaps TRBD2 (6 bases). The V gene lost 2 bases and the J gene lost 0 bases, with 9 bases spanning the gap. This CDR3 region has 14 residues. Germline V lookup: CDR1 SGDLS, CDR2 YYNGEE. The CDR3 DNA follows: TGTGCCAGCAGCGTCCGGGACTTCTCCTACGAGCAGTACTTC. Its translation: CASSVRDFSYEQYF. The entire variable domain, with the rest obtained from reference TRBV9 and TRBJ2-7, is as follows: DSGVTQTPKHLITATGQRVTLRCSPRSGDLSVYWYQQSLDQGLQFLIQYYNGEERAKGNILERFSAQQFPDLHSELNLSSLELGDSALYFCASSVRDFSYEQYFGPGTRLTVT.

Regarding this clone: Mismatch with germline at one junction end may stem from a read error. The chain combines TRBV12-3 or TRBV12-4 with TRBJ2-7; 10 bases are shared with TRBD1. The CDR3 runs to 13 residues. In DNA, the CDR3 is TGTGCCAGCAGCTTTGGGGACAGGGGAAGGGGCCACTTC. It translates to CASSFGDRGRGHF.

The chain has TRBV6-2 or TRBV6-3 and TRBJ1-4; D unresolved. The CDR3 loop spans 12 amino acids. The germline CDR1 and CDR2 sequences are MNHEY and SVGEGT. The V end lost 2 bases, the J end lost 5 bases, and 3 bases lay between the germline ends. CDR3 nucleotide sequence: TGTGCCAGCAGTTACAGAAATGAAAAACTGTTTTTT. Translation: CASSYRNEKLFF.

The gene calls are TRBV12-3 or TRBV12-4 and TRBJ1-2; D is unclear. There are 12 residues in the CDR3. Trimming took off 1 base at V and 4 bases at J, with 4 bases between the two ends. For the CDR3, the DNA is TGTGCCAGCAGTTTAGTATCCTATGGCTACACCTTC. This sequence encodes CASSLVSYGYTF.

V gene TRBV12-3 or TRBV12-4 combines with J gene TRBJ2-2, with D hard to call. This CDR3 has 11 residues. V gave up 7 bases and J gave up 8 bases, with 8 bases separating them. The CDR3 coding sequence is TGTGCCAGCAATACATGGGGGGAGCTGTTTTTT. It translates to CASNTWGELFF.

The J gene is TRBJ1-2, the V gene TRBV6-5; perhaps TRBD1 as D (5 bases). V lost 2 bases to trimming and J lost 4 bases, with 11 bases between them. This CDR3 region has 14 residues. The V gene's germline CDR1 is MNHEY and CDR2 SVGAGI. CDR3 bases: TGTGCCAGCAGTTACCGGGACCCTCTCTATGGCTACACCTTC. Protein product: CASSYRDPLYGYTF.

The chain has TRBV19 and TRBJ1-2; D gene uncertain. Per germline, CDR1 LNHDA and CDR2 SQIVND (reference sequence). Trimming took 5 bases from V and 4 from J, leaving 17 bases between them. This CDR3 comprises 15 residues. The CDR3 loop is CASSVTSGLGYGYTF. Written as DNA, the CDR3 is TGTGCCAGTAGTGTGACCAGTGGCCTGGGCTATGGCTACACCTTC. The whole variable domain, filled in from reference TRBV19 and TRBJ1-2, reads DGGITQSPKYLFRKEGQNVTLSCEQNLNHDAMYWYRQDPGQGLRLIYYSQIVNDFQKGDIAEGYSVSREKKESFPLTVTSAQKNPTAFYLCASSVTSGLGYGYTFGSGTRLTVV.